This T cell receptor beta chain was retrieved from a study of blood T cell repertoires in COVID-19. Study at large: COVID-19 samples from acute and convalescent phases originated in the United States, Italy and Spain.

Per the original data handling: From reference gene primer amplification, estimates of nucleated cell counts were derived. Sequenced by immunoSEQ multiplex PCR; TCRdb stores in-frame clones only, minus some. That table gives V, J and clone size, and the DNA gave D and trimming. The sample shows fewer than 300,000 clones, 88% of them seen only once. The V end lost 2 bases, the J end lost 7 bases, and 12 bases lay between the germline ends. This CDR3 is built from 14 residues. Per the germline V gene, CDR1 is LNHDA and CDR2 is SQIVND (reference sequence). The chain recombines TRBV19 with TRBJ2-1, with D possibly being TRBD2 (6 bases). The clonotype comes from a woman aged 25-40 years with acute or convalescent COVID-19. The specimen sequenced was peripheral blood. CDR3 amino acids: CASSIPGTSNEQFF. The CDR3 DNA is TGTGCCAGTAGTATACCCGGGACTTCGAATGAGCAGTTCTTC.